This TCR beta chain was captured in a study of sequential checkpoint blockade in melanoma. At the level of the study: Randomization was 1:1 between first-line nivolumab→ipilimumab and ipilimumab→nivolumab.

Treatment: randomized to nivolumab then ipilimumab (arm A) or the reverse (arm B). DNA-damaging chemotherapy had not been given to any patient beforehand. Germline-derived CDR1 and CDR2 are MDHEN and SYDVKM. Unmatched junction bases numbered 8, after V lost 2 bases and J lost 4 bases. This CDR3 is 16 amino acids long. TCRdb keeps only in-frame clones here, not all; method: immunoSEQ multiplex PCR. The data show about 22,000 clones, around 80% seen once. This TCR was sampled from a human donor with melanoma. V usage is TRBV28 and J usage is TRBJ1-3; 7 bases are shared with TRBD1. The specimen was CD8+ T cells sorted from blood (inferred from file names), collected from a patient given nivolumab and ipilimumab in sequence. CDR3 nucleotide sequence: TGTGCCAGCAGTTTAGCAACAGGGGCCATAGGAAACACCATATATTTT. It specifies CASSLATGAIGNTIYF.